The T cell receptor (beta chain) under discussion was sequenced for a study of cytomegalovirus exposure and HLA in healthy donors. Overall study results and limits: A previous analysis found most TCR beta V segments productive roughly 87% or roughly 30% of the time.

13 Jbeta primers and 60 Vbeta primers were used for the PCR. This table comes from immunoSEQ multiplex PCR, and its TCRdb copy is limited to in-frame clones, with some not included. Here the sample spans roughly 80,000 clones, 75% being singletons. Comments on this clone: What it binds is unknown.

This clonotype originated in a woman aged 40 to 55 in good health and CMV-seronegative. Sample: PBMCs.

The CDR3 reads CASSVAGGRTDTQYF. The CDR3 nucleotides are TGTGCCAGCAGCGTAGCGGGAGGGCGGACAGATACGCAGTATTTT. The chain is built from TRBV7-3 and TRBJ2-3; 11 bases are shared with TRBD2. The CDR3 loop spans 15 amino acids. Germline V gene lookup returns CDR1 SGHTA and CDR2 FQGTGA. The V segment lost 5 bases and the J segment 3 bases; nucleotides outside the gene matches: 4. Full variable domain (remainder filled in from reference TRBV7-3 and TRBJ2-3): GAGVSQTPSNKVTEKGKYVELRCDPISGHTALYWYRQSLGQGPEFLIYFQGTGAADDSGLPNDRFFAVRPEGSVSTLKIQRTERGDSAVYLCASSVAGGRTDTQYFGPGTRLTVL.